This passage covers 13 T cell receptor beta chains from one sample sequenced in a study of identical twins. TCRdb re-derived calls from the 5' RACE reads in MiXCR, one entry per CDR3 protein. The table lists 690,000 or so distinct CDR3 sequences, 8% to 9% of them singletons. This sample was shared with a second study, whose subject was yellow fever vaccine responses in identical twins.

The source material was PBMCs. These receptors were collected from a woman under 30 in good health.

J is TRBJ2-3 and V is TRBV10-3; 11 bases match TRBD2. The junction had 8 bases not matched to a gene; V was cut back by 8 bases and J by 4 bases. Germline values: CDR1 ENHRY, CDR2 SYGVKD. The CDR3 consists of 15 residues. The CDR3 spells CAISPTSGNPDTQYF. Written as DNA, the CDR3 is TGTGCCATCTCACCGACTAGCGGGAACCCAGATACGCAGTATTTT.

The chain employs TRBV12-3 or TRBV12-4 and TRBJ1-1; D perhaps matches TRBD1 (5 bases). CDR3 size: 15 residues. V was shortened by 8 bases and J by 7 bases, with 23 bases between the two germline ends. CDR3: CASGGTKRLAVEAFF. The DNA of the CDR3 is TGTGCCAGCGGGGGGACGAAAAGACTGGCGGTTGAAGCTTTCTTT.

This clonotype was picked up a small number of times. The chain recombines TRBV3-1 with TRBJ2-1, with 8 positions matching TRBD2. This CDR3 contains 14 residues. Germline CDR1 reads LGHDT; CDR2 reads YNNKEL (reference sequence). The V and J ends lost 0 bases and 12 bases, in that order; junction bases with no gene match: 7. The CDR3 sequence: CASSQDRGLGWQFF. Written as DNA, the CDR3 is TGTGCCAGCAGCCAAGATAGGGGACTAGGGTGGCAGTTCTTC.

This clonotype was counted only a few times. The chain recombines TRBV7-9 with TRBJ2-7, with a tentative D call TRBD2 (6 bases). Germline values: CDR1 SEHNR, CDR2 FQNEAQ (reference sequence). Trimming pared 4 bases from V and 5 bases from J, leaving 24 bases between. This CDR3 has 17 residues. CDR3 in amino acids: CASSWTTGGSKGHEQYF. CDR3 nucleotides: TGTGCCAGCAGCTGGACCACCGGAGGGAGCAAGGGTCACGAGCAGTACTTC.

The chain is built from TRBV7-6 and TRBJ2-2; D unclear. Germline V gives CDR1 SGHVS, CDR2 FNYEAQ. The CDR3 has 19 amino acids. Deletions cut 2 bases from V and 6 bases from J, with 25 bases between. CDR3 region: CASSLTPKELNALSGELFF. The CDR3 nucleotides read TGTGCCAGCAGCTTAACCCCGAAGGAATTAAATGCCCTATCCGGGGAGCTGTTTTTT. Combining the CDR3 with reference TRBV7-6 and TRBJ2-2 gives the whole variable domain GAGVSQSPRYKVTKRGQDVALRCDPISGHVSLYWYRQALGQGPEFLTYFNYEAQQDKSGLPNDRFSAERPEGSISTLTIQRTEQRDSAMYRCASSLTPKELNALSGELFFGEGSRLTVL.

This clonotype was seen at least ten times. V and J are TRBV5-1 and TRBJ2-1; D remains ambiguous. CDR1 is SGHRS and CDR2 is YFSETQ in the germline V gene. Trimming cost V 0 bases and J 9 bases, with 13 bases left between them. The CDR3 is 14 amino acids. The DNA for the CDR3 is TGCGCCAGCAGCTTGGCCATCGCCTCGGGTGAGCAGTTCTTC. This sequence encodes CASSLAIASGEQFF.

The rearrangement uses TRBV2 and TRBJ2-7; 14 nucleotides match TRBD2. V was pared by 10 bases and J by 5 bases, with 10 bases of the junction left unmatched. Germline V gene sequence: CDR1 SNHLY, CDR2 FYNNEI. This CDR3 has 15 amino acids. CDR3 sequence: CANWRLAGGRNEQYF. The CDR3 DNA is TGTGCCAACTGGAGACTAGCGGGGGGGCGGAACGAGCAGTACTTC.

Comment on this clonotype: A clone one base away is much larger, so this may be a read error. The V gene is TRBV5-1, the J gene TRBJ2-3, with D hard to call. CDR1 is SGHRS and CDR2 is YFSETQ in the germline V gene. The CDR3 is 12 residues long. CDR3 amino acids: CASSWNVDTKYF. For the CDR3, the DNA is TGCGCCAGCAGCTGGAATGTAGATACGAAGTATTTT. Looking up the rest from reference TRBV5-1 and TRBJ2-3 gives the full variable domain: KAGVTQTPRYLIKTRGQQVTLSCSPISGHRSVSWYQQTPGQGLQFLFEYFSETQRNKGNFPGRFSGRQFSNSRSEMNVSTLELGDSALYLCASSWNVDTKYFGPGTRLTVL.

This clonotype was counted between two and nine times. This rearrangement joins TRBV5-1 to TRBJ2-2; perhaps TRBD2 as D (5 bases). V lost 6 bases, J lost 7 bases, and 10 bases lay in between. Germline-derived CDR1 and CDR2 are SGHRS and YFSETQ. There are 12 residues in the CDR3. CDR3 DNA sequence: TGCGCCAGCAAACGGGGAGACGGGGAGCTGTTTTTT. Amino acid sequence: CASKRGDGELFF.

This clonotype has a count of ten or more. V gene TRBV12-3 or TRBV12-4 combines with J gene TRBJ2-7; 11 bases align to TRBD1. The CDR3 has 16 residues. Trimming cost V 6 bases and J 6 bases; bases outside gene matches: 13. The CDR3: CASSRPTGQGGIEQYF. The CDR3 nucleotides are TGTGCCAGCAGCCGCCCTACGGGACAGGGGGGCATCGAGCAGTACTTC.

This clonotype was seen repeatedly, ten times or more. The chain carries TRBV18 and TRBJ2-5; no definite D call. The V end was cut by 3 bases, the J end by 4 bases, with 12 bases between. The CDR3 extends over 14 amino acids. CDR1 is KGHSH and CDR2 is LQKENI in the germline V gene. The CDR3 protein is CASSPYSSGETQYF. The CDR3 nucleotides read TGTGCCAGCTCACCCTATAGCTCGGGAGAGACCCAGTACTTC.

The sample holds a few counts of this clonotype. V usage is TRBV12-3 or TRBV12-4 and J usage is TRBJ2-4; tentatively, D is TRBD2 (6 bases). Trimming pared 3 bases from V and 8 bases from J, leaving 11 bases between. The CDR3 spans 13 residues. The CDR3, as DNA: TGTGCCAGCAGTTTGGGGAGGTTGGACATTCAGTACTTC. This codes for CASSLGRLDIQYF.

This clonotype was seen more than once but under ten times. The J gene is TRBJ1-1, the V gene TRBV7-9; the D is unclear. V lost 6 bases to trimming and J lost 1 base, with 9 bases between them. The CDR3 loop spans 13 amino acids. Germline-derived CDR1 and CDR2 are SEHNR and FQNEAQ (reference sequence). CDR3: CASSRQKNTEAFF. The DNA for the CDR3 is TGTGCCAGCAGTAGGCAGAAGAACACTGAAGCTTTCTTT.